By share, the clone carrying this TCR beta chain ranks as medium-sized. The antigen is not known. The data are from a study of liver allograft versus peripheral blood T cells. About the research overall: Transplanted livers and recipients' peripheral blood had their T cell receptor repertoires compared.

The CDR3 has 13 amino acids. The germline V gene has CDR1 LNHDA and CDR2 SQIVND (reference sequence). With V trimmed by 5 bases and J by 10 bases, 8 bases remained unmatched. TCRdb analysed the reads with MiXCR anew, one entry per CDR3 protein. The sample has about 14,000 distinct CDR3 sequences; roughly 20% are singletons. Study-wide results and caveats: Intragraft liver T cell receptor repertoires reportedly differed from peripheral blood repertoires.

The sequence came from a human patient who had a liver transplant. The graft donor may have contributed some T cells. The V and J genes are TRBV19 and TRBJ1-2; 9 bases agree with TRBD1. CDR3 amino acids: CASSYWDRDDYTF. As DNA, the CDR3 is TGTGCCAGTAGTTACTGGGACAGGGATGACTACACCTTC.